This TCR beta chain originates from a study of cytomegalovirus exposure and HLA in healthy donors (dated by TCRdb to between 2016 and 2019). Notes on the research overall: An earlier analysis of some 500 of the donors reported about 250 Gb of sequence data and 117 million unique TCR beta sequences from 190 million or so T cells. The genetic ancestry cluster associated with self-reported Caucasian donors included 70% to 85% of the 398 genotyped donors. HLA typing covered class I and class II loci at four-digit resolution. The study profiled the T cell repertoires of around 700 subjects by immunosequencing and related them to cytomegalovirus serostatus. Along with the approximately 650-subject first cohort, a separate validation cohort of over a hundred different subjects was used. A later genetic analysis took genome-wide SNP genotypes for about three fifths of the roughly 670 donors and used that subset as a discovery cohort. Every repertoire in the discovery cohort had been generated on one and the same sequencing platform. A later analysis re-examined previously published TCR beta repertoires from about 700 donors and added high-resolution HLA genotyping to investigate patterns of TCR occurrence. Across roughly 420 genotyped donors of the cohort, an average of about 240,000 unique TCR beta nucleotide sequences per donor were sequenced, and roughly 17% of those sequences were non-productive. An earlier analysis of approximately 580 of the donors used high-throughput TCR beta sequencing to judge whether each TCR beta V gene segment behaved as functional or pseudogenic. The aim of the study was to test whether cataloging public T cell receptors could identify signatures of past pathogen exposure. In the later analysis, no new phenotypic data were used to find candidate immune exposures; instead, reliance was placed on TCR beta sequences and their occurrence across donors. To predict cytomegalovirus infection status, the study brought together high-throughput TCR immunosequencing, statistical association of individual TCRs with disease status, and machine learning. The number of donors typed differed by locus, with roughly 629-640 for A, B, C, DRB1 and DQB1, roughly 520 for DQA1, approximately 570 for DPA1, and some 470 for DPB1. An early release covering more than 500 HLA-typed donors comprised roughly 300 gigabases of sequencing data and 65 million to 100 million unique TCR sequences. Donor age, sex, ethnicity and CMV serostatus were collected together with the repertoire data. Four or five DR-DQ haplotypes were handled as single units for association and clustering because linkage in the cohort was strong.

Library preparation used the immunoSEQ multiplex PCR assay. For the multiplex PCR, a mixture combining 60 forward primers for TCR Vbeta segments and 13 reverse primers for TCR Jbeta segments was used. The CDR3 region of rearranged TCR beta genes was amplified from genomic DNA with a multiplex PCR assay. Amplified TCR beta libraries were sequenced as 87-base-pair reads on the Illumina HiSeq System. Per the source publication's procedure: Across the 670 or so repertoires, a later analysis counted 80 million or so unique TCR beta chains, approximately 10 million of which were shared by at least two donors. Raw reads were error-corrected and collapsed into unique sequences with a nearest-neighbor algorithm that merged closely related sequences to remove PCR and sequencing errors. CDR3 sequences were aligned to IMGT reference sequences to assign V, D and J gene segments. For a sequence to be retained, a match of at least six nucleotides was required to both a V gene segment and a J gene segment. A rearrangement counted as productive if the CDR3 had no stop codons and remained in frame with V and J, and every other rearrangement counted as non-productive. Following IMGT convention, CDR3 was defined as the stretch from the second conserved V-encoded cysteine to the conserved J-encoded phenylalanine. Sequences without an unambiguous match to a single V gene segment were excluded from the earlier analysis of about 630 of the donors. An earlier analysis of 587 of the donors called V segments functional above 56.7% productive rearrangements and segregating when the between-donor standard deviation exceeded 5%. To diagnose cytomegalovirus status from the catalog of TCR beta chain sequences, a statistical classification framework was built. A later analysis assigned V and J genes by comparing TCR nucleotide sequences with IMGT/GENE-DB human TR gene sequences. Using the TCRdist pipeline, a later analysis assigned CDR3 sequences along with most-parsimonious VDJ recombination scenarios. In a later analysis, each TCR beta chain was defined by its CDR3 amino acid sequence together with its V-gene family, and reads without a unique V-gene family were excluded. As a way to deal with suspected cross-contamination and a sequencing artifact, a later analysis dropped under 600 nucleotide sequences that were highly shared and had low generation probability. In a later analysis, a clonal expansion index for each public chain was calculated from normalized within-repertoire ranks of inferred template counts. In a later analysis, generation probabilities were computed with a VDJ recombination model fitted to out-of-frame rearrangements, and the resulting probabilities were checked against IGoR. In a later analysis, hypergeometric tests were used to score TCR-TCR, TCR-HLA and TCR-CMV co-occurrence, with a repertoire-size bias correction applied to TCR pairs. False discovery rates were estimated in a later analysis by permuting HLA or CMV assignments 20 times. In a later analysis, co-occurring TCRs were grouped with DBSCAN, and TCRdist sequence similarity was added when clustering was performed within HLA-allele-positive subsets. Co-occurrence clustering excluded repertoires with fewer than 30,000 or more than 120,000 public chains, plus five with anomalous nucleotide sharing. Not all clones reach the TCRdb copy of this immuneACCESS table, which keeps in-frame sequences only. Checked studies attribute under half of the gap to unresolved V genes and leave the rest unexplained. The V and J calls and clone size are taken from that table; D and trimming were inferred from the DNA. Counted in this sample were about 90,000 clones; just under 70% of them appeared once. Roughly 15% of the sample comes from the top ten.

V trim: 8 bases; J trim: 0 bases; unmatched bases: 11. According to the germline V gene, CDR1 reads ENHRY and CDR2 reads SYGVKD. The CDR3 measures 16 amino acids from cysteine to phenylalanine. Of the read, only the CDR3 DNA is kept; its 48 bases are in frame from base 1. The cohort consisted of 666 healthy bone marrow donors. At the time of sampling, every cohort member was nominally healthy, though immune exposures that went unrecorded were likely present. The donor was CMV seropositive and was included in the group of 250 to 300 seropositive cohort members. A peripheral blood sample was collected from each donor, and TCR beta sequencing was performed on peripheral blood mononuclear cells. Genomic DNA extraction from the blood cell samples was performed with the Qiagen DNeasy Blood Extraction Kit. To note about this clone: Its recognized antigen is unknown. Qualities for individual bases were not recorded, and no much larger clone is one base off.

Study-level results and caveats: In a later genetic analysis, a missense DCLRE1C variant was associated with V-gene and J-gene trimming of TCR beta chains, and the association was replicated in an independent cohort. The presence/absence analyses assumed that sequencing depth was roughly uniform across donors, and that assumption may not be true. Because some donors lacked HLA typing at each locus, the association tests relied only on the typed subset. Strong co-occurrence of HLA alleles, especially DR and DQ, made assigning TCR associations to individual alleles difficult. This cohort had only TCR beta chains sequenced, and the lack of alpha or paired-chain data limited which features could be detected. Immune exposure information for the cohort was limited to CMV serostatus. Broadly in line with IMGT annotations, most TCR beta V segments showed up in productive rearrangements about 87% or about 30% of the time in an earlier analysis of 450 to 750 of the donors. A later analysis associated approximately 17,000 TCR beta sequences with specific HLA alleles at a false discovery rate of 0.05. In the study, some 180 TCR beta chains were listed as associated with cytomegalovirus. Most CMV-associated TCR beta chains appeared to be HLA-restricted in a later analysis, and the HLA associations seemed to be driven largely by CMV exposure. Because counts were too low, roughly 18 rarely observed V segments, including chromosome 9 orphons, were left out of the earlier analysis of some 600 of the donors. According to a later genetic analysis, donors in an Asian-associated ancestry cluster had fewer N-insertions in productive TCRs than the roughly 670-donor mean. Cytomegalovirus status was reported to be diagnosed by the classifier with high specificity and sensitivity in both the original and validation cohorts. In a later analysis, HLA-associated TCR beta chains showed more clonal expansion and lower generation probabilities than non-associated chains that were equally common. A later analysis found that TCR association rates varied across HLA loci, with DRB1 alleles showing the most associated TCRs and HLA-C alleles the fewest. A further reported finding was that TCR beta sequences accurately predicted the HLA-A and HLA-B alleles for most subjects in the first cohort. Most TCR sequences were seen in very few donors, while some public TCRs were found in many individuals. In vitro tests confirmed that a few of the cytomegalovirus-associated TCR beta chains recognize cytomegalovirus antigens. A later analysis reported that several top co-occurrence clusters appeared linked to parvovirus B19, influenza, CMV and Epstein-Barr virus. Some IMGT-functional V segments, including TRBV6-2 and TRBV6-3, could not be distinguished by the 87-base-pair reads and were therefore excluded. A cluster of highly shared sequence variants was judged likely to be a technical artifact of the sequencing pipeline. It was suggested by the authors that the approach could potentially be generalized to other disease states and immunological phenotypes. Linkage disequilibrium might explain the correlated functional status among segregating V segments, but an unknown experimental factor could not be excluded.

This chain joins TRBV10-3 to TRBJ2-3, and 7 junctional nucleotides match TRBD2. The origin of this receptor is a woman aged 45 to 65 in good health and CMV-seropositive. The specimen sequenced was PBMCs. The CDR3: CAIRAGPSPSTDTQYF. The sequenced DNA is TGTGCCATCCGAGCGGGGCCCTCTCCTAGCACAGATACGCAGTATTTT.